The source of this T cell receptor (beta chain) is a study of CD8 T cells in ankylosing spondylitis. Findings and caveats of the study: Certain motif variants had earlier been reported in reactive arthritis synovial fluid and blood. Several highly homologous variants made up a TCR beta motif, and this motif appeared characteristic of ankylosing spondylitis blood.

Making use of molecular barcodes, quantitative 5'-RACE generated TCR beta libraries. Each CDR3 protein gets one entry after TCRdb re-called the 5' RACE reads with MiXCR. The profile shows 700,000 to 850,000 distinct CDR3 sequences, approximately 12% of them singletons. A word on this clonotype: Its antigen is not identified.

The clonotype comes from a male donor with ankylosing spondylitis. The sequencing input was blood, either unsorted or a sorted T cell fraction (not recorded which).

The CDR3 sequence is CASSLTSGSLDEQYF. The CDR3 DNA reads as TGCGCCAGCAGCTTGACTAGCGGGAGTCTCGACGAGCAGTACTTC. This chain links TRBV5-1 with TRBJ2-7; 11 nucleotides agree with TRBD2. V shed 1 base, J shed 5 bases, and the junction held 5 bases outside the gene matches. Germline CDR1 and CDR2: SGHRS and YFSETQ. This CDR3 region has 15 residues.